These T cell receptor beta chains were read from a single sample in a study of blood T cell repertoires in COVID-19. Clones were read by immunoSEQ multiplex PCR, and TCRdb kept only the in-frame ones, dropping some. The sample yields over 45,000 clones, 85% to 90% seen once. The sequenced sample was peripheral blood. The receptors here all came from a woman in her fifties or sixties with COVID-19, enrolled during active disease. CDR3s include the opening cysteine and the closing phenylalanine or tryptophan. The order of the fields is V gene, J gene, clone size, D gene, CDR3 DNA, CDR3 protein. The D gene is left open where the match is weak. The size field is filled for only some rows; it gives once, few, many or a size class.

V: TRBV30
J: TRBJ1-5
size: -
D: TRBD1
DNA: TGTGCCTGGAGCGGACAGGGCAATCAGCCCCAGCATTTT
CDR3: CAWSGQGNQPQHF

V: TRBV16
J: TRBJ1-4
size: once
D: -
DNA: TGTGCCAGCAGCCAAACAGGCCCTAATGAAAAACTGTTTTTT
CDR3: CASSQTGPNEKLFF

V: TRBV18
J: TRBJ2-1
size: -
D: -
DNA: TGTGCCAGCTCATCAGCGGGACACGGAGGTTACAATGAGCAGTTCTTC
CDR3: CASSSAGHGGYNEQFF

V: TRBV10-3
J: TRBJ1-2
size: -
D: -
DNA: TGTGCCATCAGTGAGTCTATACGGGGCTATGGCTACACCTTC
CDR3: CAISESIRGYGYTF

V: TRBV2
J: TRBJ1-4
size: -
D: -
DNA: TGTGCCAGCACTCAGCTGGAGGATATGGGTGAAAAACTGTTTTTT
CDR3: CASTQLEDMGEKLFF

V: TRBV5-5
J: TRBJ1-2
size: once
D: -
DNA: TGTGCCAGCAGCTTCGATCGGTACTATGGCTACACCTTC
CDR3: CASSFDRYYGYTF

V: TRBV27
J: TRBJ2-4
size: -
D: -
DNA: TGTGCCAGCAGTGCGGAGCAGGGATTTGGAAACATTCAGTACTTC
CDR3: CASSAEQGFGNIQYF

V: TRBV28
J: TRBJ2-1
size: few
D: -
DNA: TGTGCCAGCAGTGGCCAACCCTTAGAGGATGAGCAGTTCTTC
CDR3: CASSGQPLEDEQFF

V: TRBV7-2
J: TRBJ2-5
size: once
D: TRBD2
DNA: TGTGCCAGCAGCAGCGGGGCAGCGGGAGGCGTTTGGGAGACCCAGTACTTC
CDR3: CASSSGAAGGVWETQYF

V: TRBV12-3/TRBV12-4
J: TRBJ2-3
size: -
D: -
DNA: TGTGCCAGCACTGAGGGGGGGGGTATCACGCAGTATTTT
CDR3: CASTEGGGITQYF

V: TRBV4-1
J: TRBJ1-1
size: once
D: -
DNA: TGCGCCAGCAGCCATACGTTGGGAGGGGCCAACACTGAAGCTTTCTTT
CDR3: CASSHTLGGANTEAFF

V: TRBV5-1
J: TRBJ1-4
size: -
D: TRBD1
DNA: TGCGCCAGCAGCTGGCAGGGGGCGGGTGAAAAACTGTTTTTT
CDR3: CASSWQGAGEKLFF

V: TRBV6-2/TRBV6-3
J: TRBJ2-2
size: -
D: -
DNA: TGTGCCAGCAGCTTTGGACTGATAACCGGGGAGCTGTTTTTT
CDR3: CASSFGLITGELFF

V: TRBV25-1
J: TRBJ2-7
size: once
D: -
DNA: TGTGCCAGCAGGGGGGACAGCGGGTACCTGTACTTC
CDR3: CASRGDSGYLYF

V: TRBV24-1
J: TRBJ2-5
size: -
D: TRBD1
DNA: TGTGCCACCAGTGATGCCGGGACAGGGGGCTTTGAGACCCAGTACTTC
CDR3: CATSDAGTGGFETQYF

V: TRBV2
J: TRBJ1-5
size: -
D: TRBD1
DNA: TGTGCCAGCAGGCTACAGGGGGCGGGTCAGCCCCAGCATTTT
CDR3: CASRLQGAGQPQHF

V: TRBV7-7
J: TRBJ1-4
size: -
D: -
DNA: TGTGCCAGCAGCCGAGGTTTAGCAGAAAAACTGTTTTTT
CDR3: CASSRGLAEKLFF

V: TRBV7-9
J: TRBJ2-5
size: -
D: -
DNA: TGTGCCAGCAGCTTAGGACTAGTGGAGACCCAGTACTTC
CDR3: CASSLGLVETQYF

V: TRBV29-1
J: TRBJ2-1
size: -
D: TRBD2
DNA: TGCAGCGTCATCGGGACTAGCGGGAAGTCCTACAATGAGCAGTTCTTC
CDR3: CSVIGTSGKSYNEQFF

V: TRBV3-1/TRBV3-2
J: TRBJ2-7
size: -
D: -
DNA: TGTGCCAGCAGCCAAGATCAGGCAGCGGCTTACGAGCAGTACTTC
CDR3: CASSQDQAAAYEQYF

V: TRBV25-1
J: TRBJ2-5
size: -
D: -
DNA: TGTGCCAACACACAGGTCTCGGTACAGGGTCGCCAAGAGACCCAGTACTTC
CDR3: CANTQVSVQGRQETQYF

V: TRBV19
J: TRBJ1-4
size: -
D: -
DNA: TGTGCCAGTAGTTCCTCTGGACAGTATTGGGAAAAACTGTTTTTT
CDR3: CASSSSGQYWEKLFF

V: TRBV10-3
J: TRBJ2-1
size: -
D: TRBD1
DNA: TGTGCCATCAGACCCGGGACAGGGTCATCAGATGAGCAGTTCTTC
CDR3: CAIRPGTGSSDEQFF

V: TRBV4-1
J: TRBJ2-5
size: -
D: -
DNA: TGCGCCAGCAGCCACTCCGGGACTTACCAAGAGACCCAGTACTTC
CDR3: CASSHSGTYQETQYF

V: TRBV7-2
J: TRBJ2-1
size: -
D: -
DNA: TGTGCCAGCACCCTTTTCGGTGGGAGAAACCACAATGAGCAGTTCTTC
CDR3: CASTLFGGRNHNEQFF

V: TRBV25-1
J: TRBJ2-1
size: -
D: -
DNA: TGTGCCAGCAGTGAATCAGCTAGTGCCGTCTCCTACAATGAGCAGTTCTTC
CDR3: CASSESASAVSYNEQFF